This passage covers 6 T cell receptor beta chains from one sample sequenced in a study of Ad26.COV2.S vaccination and SARS-CoV-2 variants. Repertoires were generated with immunoSEQ multiplex PCR, while TCRdb's copy carries only in-frame clones and drops some. The sample lists approximately 480,000 clones; approximately 90% were seen once. As to treatment: 15 to 20 received Ad26.COV2.S at low or high dose, single or two shots; about five received placebo; per-sample allocation not given. Specimen acquisition occurred on day 63 following the initial vaccine or placebo injection. The sample was peripheral blood, taken in a trial of Ad26.COV2.S vaccine versus placebo. These receptors were taken from a person between 18 and 59 years old who received the Ad26.COV2.S COVID-19 vaccine or a placebo.

The chain links TRBV5-6 to TRBJ2-1; 7 bases line up with TRBD2. V shed 4 bases, J shed 0 bases, and the junction held 4 bases outside the gene matches. This CDR3 comprises 15 residues. Germline V lookup: CDR1 SGHDT, CDR2 YYEEEE. The CDR3 is CASSLGRSSYNEQFF. The CDR3 DNA sequence: TGTGCCAGCAGCCTCGGGAGGAGCTCCTACAATGAGCAGTTCTTC.

The chain has TRBV20-1 and TRBJ2-5; D remains ambiguous. CDR1 and CDR2 from the germline V gene are DFQATT and SNEGSKA (reference sequence). V lost 6 bases and J 5 bases, leaving 4 bases between the germline ends. The CDR3 spans 9 residues. DNA of the CDR3: TGCAGTGCCGGCGAGACCCAGTACTTC. This codes for CSAGETQYF.

The gene calls are TRBV19 and TRBJ2-2; no reliable D call. Deletions cut 4 bases from V and 6 bases from J, with 6 bases between. Germline CDR1 and CDR2: LNHDA and SQIVND (reference sequence). The CDR3 extends over 12 amino acids. Written as DNA, the CDR3 is TGTGCCAGTAGTACCCGCCCCGGGGAGCTGTTTTTT. It specifies CASSTRPGELFF. Variable domain in full (rest from reference TRBV19 and TRBJ2-2): DGGITQSPKYLFRKEGQNVTLSCEQNLNHDAMYWYRQDPGQGLRLIYYSQIVNDFQKGDIAEGYSVSREKKESFPLTVTSAQKNPTAFYLCASSTRPGELFFGEGSRLTVL.

The chain has TRBV6-2 or TRBV6-3 and TRBJ2-7; tentatively, D is TRBD1 or TRBD2 (5 bases each). The CDR3 has 14 amino acids. Germline CDR1 reads MNHEY; CDR2 reads SVGEGT. V was clipped by 4 bases and J by 0 bases, with 10 bases between them. The CDR3 is CASSWGPLSYEQYF. CDR3 DNA: TGTGCCAGCAGTTGGGGACCCCTCTCCTACGAGCAGTACTTC.

The chain uses TRBV7-2 and TRBJ2-2; D assignment may be TRBD1 or TRBD2 (5 bases each). V gave up 10 bases and J gave up 1 base, with 13 bases separating them. The CDR3 is made up of 14 amino acids. Germline V lookup: CDR1 SGHTA, CDR2 FQGNSA. The CDR3 spells CATHGAGNTGELFF. CDR3 nucleotides: TGTGCCACCCACGGGGCCGGGAACACCGGGGAGCTGTTTTTT.

This sequence joins TRBV2 and TRBJ2-2, with D tentatively TRBD2 (7 bases). Germline V gene sequence: CDR1 SNHLY, CDR2 FYNNEI. The CDR3 spans 12 residues. V lost 6 bases, J lost 7 bases, and 9 bases lay in between. CDR3 residues: CASRGGLGELFF. In nucleotides, the CDR3 is TGTGCCAGCAGGGGGGGGCTCGGGGAGCTGTTTTTT.